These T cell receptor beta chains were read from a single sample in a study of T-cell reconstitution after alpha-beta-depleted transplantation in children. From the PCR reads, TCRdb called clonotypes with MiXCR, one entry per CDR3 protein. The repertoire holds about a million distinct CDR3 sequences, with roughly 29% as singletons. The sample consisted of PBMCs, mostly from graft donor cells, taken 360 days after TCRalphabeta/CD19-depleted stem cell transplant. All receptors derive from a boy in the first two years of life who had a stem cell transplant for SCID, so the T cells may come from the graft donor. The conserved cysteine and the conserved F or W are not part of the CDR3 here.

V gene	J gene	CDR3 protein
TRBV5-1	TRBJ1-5	ASSLVGTGPYSNQPQH
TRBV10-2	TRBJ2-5	ASRGALGETQY
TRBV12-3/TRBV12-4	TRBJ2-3	ASRDSSLTFSTDTQY
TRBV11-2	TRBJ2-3	ASGSTGVLTDTQY
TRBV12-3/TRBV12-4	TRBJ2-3	ASSSSSTDTQY
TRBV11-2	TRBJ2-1	ASSLGTGRVLRYNEQF
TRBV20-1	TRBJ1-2	SARGVGYGYT
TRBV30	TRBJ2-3	AWSHPTGSGTDTQY
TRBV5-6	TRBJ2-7	ASSSQTSGTYEQY
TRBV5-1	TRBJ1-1	ASSGTGVSTEAF
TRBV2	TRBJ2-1	ASLSGEYNEQF
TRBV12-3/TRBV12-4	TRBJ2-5	ASSSLTRYQETQY
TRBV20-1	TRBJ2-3	SAGTLPDTQY
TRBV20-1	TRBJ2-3	SARDLAGGPTDTQY
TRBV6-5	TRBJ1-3	ASTPGVSGNTIY
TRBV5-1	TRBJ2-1	ASSLGVAGDEQF
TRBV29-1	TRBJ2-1	SVEWEYLYNEQF
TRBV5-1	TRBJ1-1	ATRTGRGATEAF
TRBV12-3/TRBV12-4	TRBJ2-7	ASSLSGIVGEQY
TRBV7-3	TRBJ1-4	ASSQDRGFEKLF
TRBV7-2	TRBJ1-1	ASSARQTLNTESF
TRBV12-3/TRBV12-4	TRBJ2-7	ASSFQQGAYEQY
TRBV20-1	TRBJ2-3	SARKGGANTDTQY
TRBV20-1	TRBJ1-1	SARHVKNTEAF
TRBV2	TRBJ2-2	ASSVQALGELF
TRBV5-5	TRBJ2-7	ASSLSGRSALHQY
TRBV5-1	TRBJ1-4	ASSLVAGTDEKLF
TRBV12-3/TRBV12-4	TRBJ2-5	ASSSLLRRSGGTQWDQY
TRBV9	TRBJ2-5	ASSVEGGETQY
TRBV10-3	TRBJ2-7	AISGPSSYEQY
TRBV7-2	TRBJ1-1	ASSLSWNTEAF
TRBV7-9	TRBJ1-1	ASSFVTKEEAF
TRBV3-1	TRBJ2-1	ASSRTSGSSYNEQF
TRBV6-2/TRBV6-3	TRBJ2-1	ASSFTLAGGGNEQF
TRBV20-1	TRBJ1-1	SASFNQGDTEAF
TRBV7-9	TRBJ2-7	ASSSAGFDEQY
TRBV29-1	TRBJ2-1	SVKNNEQF
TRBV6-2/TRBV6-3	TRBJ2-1	ASGSPNGLGGGEQF
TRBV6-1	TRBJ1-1	ASRVQRNTEAF
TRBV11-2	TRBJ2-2	ASSPRPRNTGELF
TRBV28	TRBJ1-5	ASSSGTGTVRDQPQH
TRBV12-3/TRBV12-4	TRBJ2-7	ASSLRGTGVSSYEQY
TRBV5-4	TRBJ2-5	ASSSIAGGPGETQY